This T cell receptor (beta chain) was recorded in a study of human T cells and chemical hapten exposure. The overall study: Per-sample variation in TCR yield stemmed mainly from small pooled library volume differences.

There are 17 residues in the CDR3. Losses at the gene ends were 5 bases for V and 2 bases for J; bases not matched to a gene: 10. Germline CDR1 is SGHTA and CDR2 is FQGTGA. General study findings and limits: Counts of TCRs above 1 in 1000 frequency stayed unchanged with DPC sensitization.

This clonotype was seen many times. The antigen remains unidentified. Time point: healthy volunteer bleed at 2 weeks. Total RNA extraction was carried out from unfractionated whole blood. Each CDR3 protein is one row after TCRdb ran MiXCR on the RACE reads. The top ten clones hold approximately 2% of a sample with 130,000 or so distinct CDR3 sequences, approximately 9.5% of them seen once. Specimen: whole blood. The gene calls are TRBV7-3 and TRBJ1-4, with 8 bases identical to TRBD1. This receptor was taken from a male donor in good health. Some clones in this sample may be carry-over from other donors' samples. The CDR3 region is CASSPRTGKGTNEKLFF. CDR3 nucleotides: TGTGCCAGCAGCCCTAGGACAGGGAAAGGGACTAATGAAAAACTGTTTTTT.